Included here is one T cell receptor beta chain sequence, with context. Repertoires were generated with immunoSEQ multiplex PCR, while TCRdb's copy carries only in-frame clones and drops some. The table lists approximately 270,000 clones, 65% to 90% of them singletons. The data originate from a study of blood T cell repertoires in COVID-19. Across the whole study: Samples representing acute and convalescent COVID-19 were sourced from the United States, Italy and Spain.

The ends were cut back, 4 bases at V and 4 bases at J, with 7 bases in the middle. The CDR3 has 12 amino acids. Germline V lookup: CDR1 SNHLY, CDR2 FYNNEI. Across about two dozen US areas, participants ranged in age from roughly 18 to 89 years. The study assigned cohorts using participant-reported clinical history. For recovered donors of Cohort 3, there were two negative PCRs, clearance, or symptom resolution. Material: PBMCs or T cells enriched from blood (not recorded which). The source of this sequence is a man aged 40-50 years who had recovered from COVID-19. This sequence joins TRBV2 and TRBJ1-2; a weak D match, TRBD1 (5 bases). The CDR3 region has the DNA TGTGCCAGCAGTGGACAGACCTATGGCTACACCTTC. It codes for CASSGQTYGYTF.